Detailed here is one T cell receptor beta chain. The sample originates from a study of cytomegalovirus exposure and HLA in healthy donors. 60 Vbeta and 13 Jbeta primers were used in PCR. Produced via immunoSEQ multiplex PCR; TCRdb's table is partial and in-frame only. The table records some 130,000 clones, over 60% of them present only once. Sequenced material: PBMCs. This TCR came from a man aged 35 to 55 in good health and CMV-seronegative.

CDR3 in DNA: TGTGCCTGGAGTGTACCACAGGGGGTCACAGATACGCAGTATTTT. Amino acid sequence: CAWSVPQGVTDTQYF. This rearrangement joins TRBV30 to TRBJ2-3, with 8 bases fitting TRBD1. V shed 0 bases and J 2 bases; nucleotides not matched to a gene: 4. CDR3 length: 15 amino acids. Germline CDR1 and CDR2: GTSNPN and SVGIG (reference sequence).